The present T cell receptor beta chain was sequenced within a study of blood T cell repertoires in COVID-19. Across the whole study: The samples span acute and convalescent COVID-19 from the United States, Italy and Spain. T cells, B-cell-depleted T cells, or PBMCs provided the cDNA or gDNA that served as material.

The CDR3 sequence is 17 residues long. In the original analysis: Reference gene primers were amplified, and this amplification served to estimate nucleated cell counts. Clones were sequenced by immunoSEQ multiplex PCR, and TCRdb holds only the in-frame ones, with some missing. Clone size and V and J calls were adopted from that table, with D and trimming inferred from the DNA. Of around 35,000 clones in the sample, 87% were seen once. The sequence came from a human donor in a cohort sampled during active COVID-19. Specimen: peripheral blood. The chain recombines TRBV21-1 with TRBJ1-2; no DNA check was done on the table's D call, TRBD1. TRBV21-1 is a pseudogene locus. The CDR3 sequence is CASSSRQGKWANYGYTF. The DNA for the CDR3 is TGTGCCAGCAGCAGCCGACAGGGGAAGTGGGCTAACTATGGCTACACCTTC.